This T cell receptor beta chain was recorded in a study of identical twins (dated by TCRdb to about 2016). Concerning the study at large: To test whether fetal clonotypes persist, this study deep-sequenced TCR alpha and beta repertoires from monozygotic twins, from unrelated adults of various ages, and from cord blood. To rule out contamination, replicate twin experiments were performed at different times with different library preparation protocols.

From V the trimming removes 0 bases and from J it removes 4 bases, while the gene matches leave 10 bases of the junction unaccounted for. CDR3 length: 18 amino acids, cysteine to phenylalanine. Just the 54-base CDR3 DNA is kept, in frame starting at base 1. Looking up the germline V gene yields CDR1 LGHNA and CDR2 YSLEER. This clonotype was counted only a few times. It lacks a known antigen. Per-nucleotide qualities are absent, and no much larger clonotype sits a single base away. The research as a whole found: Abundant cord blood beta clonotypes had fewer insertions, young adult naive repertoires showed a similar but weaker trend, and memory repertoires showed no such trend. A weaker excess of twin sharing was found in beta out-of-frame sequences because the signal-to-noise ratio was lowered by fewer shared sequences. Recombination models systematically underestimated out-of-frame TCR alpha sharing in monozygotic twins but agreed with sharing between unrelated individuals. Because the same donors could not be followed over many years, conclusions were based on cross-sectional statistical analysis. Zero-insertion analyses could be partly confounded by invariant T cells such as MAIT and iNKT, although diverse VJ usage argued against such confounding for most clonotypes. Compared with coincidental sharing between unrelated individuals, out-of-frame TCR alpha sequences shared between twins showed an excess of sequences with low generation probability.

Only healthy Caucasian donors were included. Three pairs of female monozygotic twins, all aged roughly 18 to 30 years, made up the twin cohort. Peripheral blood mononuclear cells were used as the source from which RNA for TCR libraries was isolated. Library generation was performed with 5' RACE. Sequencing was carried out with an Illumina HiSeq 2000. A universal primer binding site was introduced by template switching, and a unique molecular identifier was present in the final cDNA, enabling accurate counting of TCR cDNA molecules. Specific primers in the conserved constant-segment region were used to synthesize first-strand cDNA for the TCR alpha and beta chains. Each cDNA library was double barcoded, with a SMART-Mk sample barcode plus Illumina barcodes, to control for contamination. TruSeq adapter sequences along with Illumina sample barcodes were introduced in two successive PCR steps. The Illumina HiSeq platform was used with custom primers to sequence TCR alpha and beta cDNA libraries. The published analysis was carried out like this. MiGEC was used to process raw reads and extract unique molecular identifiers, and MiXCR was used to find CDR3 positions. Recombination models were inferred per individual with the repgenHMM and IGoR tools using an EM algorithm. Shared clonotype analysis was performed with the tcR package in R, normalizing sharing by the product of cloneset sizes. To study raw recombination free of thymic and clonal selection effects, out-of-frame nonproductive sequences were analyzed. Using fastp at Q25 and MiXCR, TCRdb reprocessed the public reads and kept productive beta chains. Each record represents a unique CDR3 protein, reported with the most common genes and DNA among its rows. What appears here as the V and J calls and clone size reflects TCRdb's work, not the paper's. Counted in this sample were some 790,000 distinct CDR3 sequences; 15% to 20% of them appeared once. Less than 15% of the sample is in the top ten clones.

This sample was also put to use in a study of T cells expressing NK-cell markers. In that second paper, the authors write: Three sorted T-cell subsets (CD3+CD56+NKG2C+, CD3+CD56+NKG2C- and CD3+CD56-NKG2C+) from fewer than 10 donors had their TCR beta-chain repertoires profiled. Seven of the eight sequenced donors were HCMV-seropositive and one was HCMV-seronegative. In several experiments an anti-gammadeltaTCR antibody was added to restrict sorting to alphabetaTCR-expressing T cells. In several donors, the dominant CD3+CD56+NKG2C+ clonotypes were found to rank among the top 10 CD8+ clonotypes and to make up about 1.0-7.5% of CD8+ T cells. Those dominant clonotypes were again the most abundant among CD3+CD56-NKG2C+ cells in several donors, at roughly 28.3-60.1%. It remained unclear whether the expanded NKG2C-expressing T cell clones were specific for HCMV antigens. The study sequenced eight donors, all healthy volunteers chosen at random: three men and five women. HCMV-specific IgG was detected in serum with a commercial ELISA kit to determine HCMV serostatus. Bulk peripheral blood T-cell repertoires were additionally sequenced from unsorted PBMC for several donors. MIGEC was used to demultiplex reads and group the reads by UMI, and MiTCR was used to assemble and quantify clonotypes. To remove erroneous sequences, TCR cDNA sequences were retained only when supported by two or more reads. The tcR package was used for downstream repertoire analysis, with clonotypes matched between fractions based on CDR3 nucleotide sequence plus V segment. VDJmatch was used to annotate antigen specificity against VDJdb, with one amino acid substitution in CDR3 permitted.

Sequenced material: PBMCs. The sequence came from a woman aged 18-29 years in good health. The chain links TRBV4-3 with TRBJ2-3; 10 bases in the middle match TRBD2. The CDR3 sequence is CASSQDFVGLAGADTQYF. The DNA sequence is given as TGCGCCAGCAGCCAAGATTTCGTAGGGCTAGCGGGAGCAGATACGCAGTATTTT.